This T cell receptor beta chain was recorded in a study of blood T cell repertoires in COVID-19. Across the whole study: T cells, B-cell-depleted T cells, or PBMCs provided the cDNA or gDNA that served as material.

V was clipped by 5 bases and J by 2 bases, with 22 bases between them. CDR1 is SEHNR, CDR2 FQNEAQ, per germline (reference sequence). CDR3 size: 19 residues. The data were produced by immunoSEQ multiplex PCR, yet TCRdb's version contains in-frame clones alone and is incomplete. The sample has a few hundred thousand clones, 80% to 90% seen once; the top ten hold about a tenth. This clonotype was sampled from a man aged 18 to 29 with acute COVID-19. The chain recombines TRBV7-9 with TRBJ2-6; unclear D gene. The sample was PBMCs or T cells enriched from blood (not recorded which). CDR3 residues: CASSPPFGQRKAGANVLTF. The CDR3 DNA is TGTGCCAGCAGCCCACCATTTGGGCAGAGAAAGGCTGGGGCCAACGTCCTGACTTTC.